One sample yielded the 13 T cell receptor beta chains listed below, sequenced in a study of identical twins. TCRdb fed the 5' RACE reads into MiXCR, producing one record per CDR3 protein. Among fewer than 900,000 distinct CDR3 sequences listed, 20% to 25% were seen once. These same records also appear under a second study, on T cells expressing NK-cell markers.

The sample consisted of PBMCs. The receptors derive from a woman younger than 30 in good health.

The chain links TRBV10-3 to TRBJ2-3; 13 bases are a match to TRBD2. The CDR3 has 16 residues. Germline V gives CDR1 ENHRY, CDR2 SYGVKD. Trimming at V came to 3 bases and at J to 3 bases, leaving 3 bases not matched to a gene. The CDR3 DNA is TGTGCCATCAGTGACCGGACTAGCGGGGGTACAGATACGCAGTATTTT. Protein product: CAISDRTSGGTDTQYF.

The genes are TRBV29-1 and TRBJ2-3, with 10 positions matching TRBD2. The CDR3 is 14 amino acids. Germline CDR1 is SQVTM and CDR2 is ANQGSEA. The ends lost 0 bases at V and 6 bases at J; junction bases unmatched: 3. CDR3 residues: CSVEEEREGDTQYF. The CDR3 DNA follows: TGCAGCGTTGAAGAGGAGCGGGAGGGCGATACGCAGTATTTT.

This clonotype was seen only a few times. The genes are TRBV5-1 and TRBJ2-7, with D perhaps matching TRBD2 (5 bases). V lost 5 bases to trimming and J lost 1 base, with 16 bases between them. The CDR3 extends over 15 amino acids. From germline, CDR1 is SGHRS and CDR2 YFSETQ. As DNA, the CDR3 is TGCGCCAGCAGTTATGATTATCGGGGATCCTACGAGCAGTACTTC. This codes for CASSYDYRGSYEQYF.

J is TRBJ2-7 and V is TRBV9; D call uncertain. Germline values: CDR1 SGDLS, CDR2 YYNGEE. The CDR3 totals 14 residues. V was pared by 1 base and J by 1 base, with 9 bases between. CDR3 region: CASSVSVGSYEQYF. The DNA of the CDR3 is TGTGCCAGCAGCGTATCTGTTGGGTCCTACGAGCAGTACTTC.

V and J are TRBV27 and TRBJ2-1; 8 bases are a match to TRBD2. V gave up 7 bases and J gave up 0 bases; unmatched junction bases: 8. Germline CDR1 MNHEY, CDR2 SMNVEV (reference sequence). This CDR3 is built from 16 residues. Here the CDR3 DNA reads TGTGCCAGCATTAAGGGCGGGGGGAGCTCCTACAATGAGCAGTTCTTC. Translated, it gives CASIKGGGSSYNEQFF.

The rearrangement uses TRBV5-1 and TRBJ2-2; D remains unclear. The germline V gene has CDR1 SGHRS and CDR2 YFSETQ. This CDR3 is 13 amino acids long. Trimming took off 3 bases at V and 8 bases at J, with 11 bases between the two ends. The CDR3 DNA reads TGCGCCAGCAGCTCTTTGCAGACAGGGGAGCTGTTTTTT. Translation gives CASSSLQTGELFF.

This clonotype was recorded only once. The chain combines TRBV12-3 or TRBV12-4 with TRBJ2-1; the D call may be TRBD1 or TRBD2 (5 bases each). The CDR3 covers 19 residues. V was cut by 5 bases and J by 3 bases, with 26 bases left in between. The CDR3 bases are TGTGCCAGCAGTACCCTCATTATAGGGGAGTTCCCCAACTACAATGAGCAGTTCTTC. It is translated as CASSTLIIGEFPNYNEQFF.

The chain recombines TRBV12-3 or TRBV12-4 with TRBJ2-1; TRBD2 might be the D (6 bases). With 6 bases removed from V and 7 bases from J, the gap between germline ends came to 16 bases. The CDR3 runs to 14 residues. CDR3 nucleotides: TGTGCCAGCAGACTCCTCAGGGACTCTAATGAGCAGTTCTTC. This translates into CASRLLRDSNEQFF.

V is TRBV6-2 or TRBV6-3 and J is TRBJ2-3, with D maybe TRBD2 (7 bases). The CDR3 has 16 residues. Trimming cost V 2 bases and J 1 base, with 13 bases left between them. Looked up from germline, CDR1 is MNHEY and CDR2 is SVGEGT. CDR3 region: CASSYTPGGGTDTQYF. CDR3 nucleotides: TGTGCCAGCAGTTACACCCCGGGGGGCGGCACAGATACGCAGTATTTT.

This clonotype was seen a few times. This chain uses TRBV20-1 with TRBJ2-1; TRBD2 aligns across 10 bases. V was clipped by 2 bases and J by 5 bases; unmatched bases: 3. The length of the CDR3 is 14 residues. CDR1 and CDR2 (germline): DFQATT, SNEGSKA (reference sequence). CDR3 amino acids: CSARKREGHNEQFF. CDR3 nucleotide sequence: TGCAGTGCTAGAAAGCGGGAGGGCCACAATGAGCAGTTCTTC.

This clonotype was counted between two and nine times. The DNA of the CDR3 is TGTGCTAGTGGTTTACGGGTTGCAGATACGCAGTATTTT. It codes for CASGLRVADTQYF. V usage is TRBV12-5 and J usage is TRBJ2-3; D is unresolved. Per the germline V gene, CDR1 is LGHNT and CDR2 is FRNRAP. Trimming removed 3 bases from V and 4 bases from J, with 8 bases in between. The CDR3 has 13 residues.

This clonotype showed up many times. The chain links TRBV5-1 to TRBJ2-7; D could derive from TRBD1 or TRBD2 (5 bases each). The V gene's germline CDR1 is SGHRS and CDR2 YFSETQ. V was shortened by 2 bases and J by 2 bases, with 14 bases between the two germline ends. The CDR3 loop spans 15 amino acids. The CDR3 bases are TGCGCCAGCAGCTTCGGAACCGGGACGGCCTACGAGCAGTACTTC. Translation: CASSFGTGTAYEQYF.

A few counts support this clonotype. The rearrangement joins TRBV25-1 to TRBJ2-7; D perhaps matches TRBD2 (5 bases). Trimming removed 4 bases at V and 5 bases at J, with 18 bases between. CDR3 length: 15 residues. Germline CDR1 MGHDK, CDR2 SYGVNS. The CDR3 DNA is TGTGCCAGCAGTGGAAGTGTGGGAGTGTCCCACGAGCAGTACTTC. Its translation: CASSGSVGVSHEQYF.